This is a list of T cell receptor beta chains from one sample in a study of human T cells and chemical hapten exposure. TCRdb redid the calling of the RACE reads with MiXCR, one entry per CDR3 protein. Of 250,000 or so distinct CDR3 sequences listed, about 9% were seen once; the top ten hold approximately 2.2%. This sample comprised whole blood, obtained in connection with sensitization to the hapten diphenylcyclopropenone (DPC). These receptors all come from a woman in her forties with alopecia areata. Some clones in this sample may be carry-over from other donors' samples. The CDR3 runs from the conserved cysteine through the conserved F or W. D genes are given only for firm matches. Size is stated for part of the rows, as once, few or many counts, or as a class when the clone is expanded.

>TRBV6-5|-|-|TRBJ2-3
TGTGCCAGCAGTTACTCCGGGACGGTCACAGATACGCAGTATTTT
CASSYSGTVTDTQYF
>TRBV3-1|-|many|TRBJ1-1
TGTGCCAGCAAGTTGGCGGACACTGAAGCTTTCTTT
CASKLADTEAFF
>TRBV12-3/TRBV12-4|-|-|TRBJ1-1
TGTGCCAGCAGTTTAGCGTTCAGCAGGGCTTTCTTT
CASSLAFSRAFF
>TRBV7-2|-|-|TRBJ2-3
TGTGCCAGCAGGGAAGGCTCAGATACGCAGTATTTT
CASREGSDTQYF
>TRBV12-3/TRBV12-4|TRBD1|many|TRBJ1-1
TGTGCCAGCAGTTTAGCGCAGGGGGCTGAAGCTTTCTTT
CASSLAQGAEAFF
>TRBV4-1|-|-|TRBJ1-5
TGCGCCAGCAGCCACCAAGTCAATCAGCCCCAGCATTTT
CASSHQVNQPQHF
>TRBV12-3/TRBV12-4|-|-|TRBJ1-1
TGTGCCAGCAATCGACAGCTGAACACTGAAGCTTTCTTT
CASNRQLNTEAFF
>TRBV20-1|TRBD1|few|TRBJ1-2
TGCAGTGCTGTAGACCCAGCAGGGGGCTATGGCTACACCTTC
CSAVDPAGGYGYTF
>TRBV6-4|TRBD1|few|TRBJ2-1
TGTGCCAGCAGTGACGGGGGGACAGGGGCCACTGAGCAGTTCTTC
CASSDGGTGATEQFF
>TRBV7-9|TRBD1|few|TRBJ1-6
TGTGCCAGCAGCTTCCGGGACAGGGGGCGGTCGAATTCACCCCTCCACTTT
CASSFRDRGRSNSPLHF
>TRBV29-1|-|many|TRBJ2-2
TGCAGCGTTGGAGCCAGATCGAACACCGGGGAGCTGTTTTTT
CSVGARSNTGELFF
>TRBV10-3|-|few|TRBJ1-1
TGTGCCATCAGGGGGGCTAACACTGAAGCTTTCTTT
CAIRGANTEAFF
>TRBV29-1|TRBD1|-|TRBJ2-5
TGCAGCGGAGGACAGGGGGCTGGGGAGACCCAGTACTTC
CSGGQGAGETQYF
>TRBV20-1|TRBD2|-|TRBJ2-1
TGCAGTGCTCAACTAGCGGGAGCCCCCAATGAGCAGTTCTTC
CSAQLAGAPNEQFF
>TRBV5-1|-|few|TRBJ1-1
TGCGCCAGCAGCTCGGGACAAGGAGGTCCTGAAGCTTTCTTT
CASSSGQGGPEAFF
>TRBV2|-|many|TRBJ1-6
TGTGCCAGCAGTGAAGACGGATATTCACCCCTCCACTTT
CASSEDGYSPLHF
>TRBV29-1|-|-|TRBJ1-1
TGCAGCGTTCTGGGCGGAAACACTGAAGCTTTCTTT
CSVLGGNTEAFF
>TRBV20-1|-|few|TRBJ2-3
TGCAGTGCTAGAGATTATTCAGAGCTCGTATATACGCAGTATTTT
CSARDYSELVYTQYF
>TRBV27|-|-|TRBJ1-3
TGTGCCAGCAGTTTATCCCCTGCCTCTGGAAACACCATATATTTT
CASSLSPASGNTIYF
>TRBV30|-|few|TRBJ1-5
TGTGCCTGGGATAAGGACGGTACCTACCATCAGCCCCAGCATTTT
CAWDKDGTYHQPQHF
>TRBV10-3|TRBD2|many|TRBJ2-3
TGTGCCATCAGTGGCGGACTAGCGGGAGTGGATACGCAGTATTTT
CAISGGLAGVDTQYF
>TRBV12-3/TRBV12-4|-|few|TRBJ1-3
TGTGCCAGCAGAACGACAGGAAACACCATATATTTT
CASRTTGNTIYF
>TRBV7-2|-|-|TRBJ2-1
TGTGCCAGCAGCCCCATGGGTAGGTCGGATGAGCAGTTCTTC
CASSPMGRSDEQFF
>TRBV7-8|TRBD2|many|TRBJ2-1
TGTGCCAGCAGCTCCTGGGCTAGCGGGGATGACAATGAGCAGTTCTTC
CASSSWASGDDNEQFF
>TRBV7-3|-|-|TRBJ2-2
TGTGCCAGCAGCCACGAGGCGGGACGAACCGGGGAGCTGTTTTTT
CASSHEAGRTGELFF
>TRBV7-3|-|few|TRBJ2-3
TGTGCCAGCAGCTTAAATCCCGGGGCACACGACACAGATACGCAGTATTTT
CASSLNPGAHDTDTQYF
>TRBV6-5|TRBD2|-|TRBJ2-7
TGTGCCAGCAGTTTCGACTCCGGGACTAGCGGGACATACGAGCAGTACTTC
CASSFDSGTSGTYEQYF
>TRBV6-1|-|-|TRBJ2-5
TGTGCCAGCAGTGAAGGGGGGAGGGAGACCCAGTACTTC
CASSEGGRETQYF
>TRBV27|-|many|TRBJ2-1
TGTGCCAGCAGTTTATCCGAGGCGTTCTCCTACAATGAGCAGTTCTTC
CASSLSEAFSYNEQFF
>TRBV27|TRBD2|few|TRBJ2-7
TGTGCCAGCAGTTTCCCGGGACTAGCGGGCCACGAGCAGTACTTC
CASSFPGLAGHEQYF
>TRBV20-1|TRBD1|-|TRBJ1-5
TGCAGTGCTGGGGGGACAGGGGGCATCAATCAGCCCCAGCATTTT
CSAGGTGGINQPQHF
>TRBV3-1|-|few|TRBJ2-5
TGTGCCAGCAGCCAAGATCTCATGGTTACAGAGACCCAGTACTTC
CASSQDLMVTETQYF
>TRBV11-2|-|few|TRBJ2-5
TGTGCCAGCAGCTTAGGGGACCGGGAGACCCAGTACTTC
CASSLGDRETQYF
>TRBV9|TRBD1|few|TRBJ2-5
TGTGCCAGCAGCCCGGGGCCCAGGGGGCGAGAGACCCAGTACTTC
CASSPGPRGRETQYF
>TRBV28|-|-|TRBJ1-6
TGTGCCAGCAGGGGTGGACCGCCCCGGTCACCCCTCCACTTT
CASRGGPPRSPLHF
>TRBV6-1|-|few|TRBJ1-5
TGTGCCAGCAGTGAAGCAGGATATAGCAATCAGCCCCAGCATTTT
CASSEAGYSNQPQHF
>TRBV6-6|-|-|TRBJ1-4
TGTGCCAGCAGTTACCGGACAAACCAACTAAATGAAAAACTGTTTTTT
CASSYRTNQLNEKLFF
>TRBV6-1|TRBD1|few|TRBJ1-1
TGTGCCACCAGGACAGGGGGCATCACTGAAGCTTTCTTT
CATRTGGITEAFF
>TRBV6-6|-|few|TRBJ2-7
TGTGCCAGCAGTTACTCGACGGACCCCGCGAGCTCCTACGAGCAGTACTTC
CASSYSTDPASSYEQYF
>TRBV6-5|-|-|TRBJ2-7
TGTGCCAGCAGTTACTCCCGGCCCTCCTACGAGCAGTACTTC
CASSYSRPSYEQYF
>TRBV6-2/TRBV6-3|-|few|TRBJ2-5
TGTGCCAGCAGTTACATGTCAGATCGAGAGACCCAGTACTTC
CASSYMSDRETQYF
>TRBV28|TRBD2|few|TRBJ2-1
TGTGCCAGCAGCCCTAGCGGGAGGGCCTACAATGAGCAGTTCTTC
CASSPSGRAYNEQFF
>TRBV7-2|TRBD1|few|TRBJ1-1
TGTGCCAGCAGCCAAAGACAGGGTTCGGTTTCCACTGAAGCTTTCTTT
CASSQRQGSVSTEAFF
>TRBV20-1|TRBD2|many|TRBJ2-1
TGCAGTGCTACTAGCGGGAGTCGGAATGAGCAGTTCTTC
CSATSGSRNEQFF
>TRBV6-6|-|few|TRBJ1-1
TGTGCCAGCAGCGCGACTACCCGGGCTGAAGCTTTCTTT
CASSATTRAEAFF
>TRBV27|TRBD2|-|TRBJ2-7
TGTGCCAGCAGTTTATCTAGCGGGAGGGCCTACGACGAGCAGTACTTC
CASSLSSGRAYDEQYF
>TRBV18|-|-|TRBJ2-1
TGTGCCAGCTCGTCTAATCGCAATGAGCAGTTCTTC
CASSSNRNEQFF
>TRBV10-3|-|-|TRBJ1-5
TGTGCCATCAGTGGAGGGACCAATCAGCCCCAGCATTTT
CAISGGTNQPQHF
>TRBV29-1|-|-|TRBJ2-1
TGCAGCGTTGACTCCTACAATGAGCAGTTCTTC
CSVDSYNEQFF
>TRBV6-5|-|few|TRBJ1-6
TGTGCCAGCAGTTACTCCAGGAGCTCCTATAATTCACCCCTCCACTTT
CASSYSRSSYNSPLHF
>TRBV28|TRBD1|-|TRBJ2-7
TGTGCCAGCAGTGTAGACAGGGGGCTGTACGAGCAGTACTTC
CASSVDRGLYEQYF
>TRBV15|-|many|TRBJ1-2
TGTGCCACCAGCTCCGATAGGACAGCATATGGCTACACCTTC
CATSSDRTAYGYTF
>TRBV27|-|-|TRBJ1-2
TGTGCCAGCAGCCGACAGATAGAAATCTATGGCTACACCTTC
CASSRQIEIYGYTF
>TRBV5-5|-|few|TRBJ2-2
TGTGCCAGCACCCTCGACCCGGGAAACACCGGGGAGCTGTTTTTT
CASTLDPGNTGELFF